Below are 24 T cell receptor beta chains sequenced from a single sample in a study of vaccination effects on CD4 cells after COVID-19. Before sequencing, viral peptide pools were used by the ViraFEST assay to expand antigen-specific CD4+ T cells. Cells that had been cultured for 10 days were the source of isolated CD4+ T cells. Having tested negative for nucleocapsid antibodies, the vaccine recipients showed no prior SARS-CoV-2 infection. No antigen has been identified for these receptors. Produced via immunoSEQ multiplex PCR; TCRdb's table is partial and in-frame only. The data contain about 41,000 clones, around 68% of them singletons. This specimen consisted of CD4+ T cells from PBMCs cultured with HCoV-OC43 spike peptides, obtained before COVID-19 vaccination. Regarding subset: HCoV-OC43 spike overlapping peptide pool stimulation. The receptors here all came from a human donor who received a COVID-19 vaccine.

This clone was seen a few times. The chain is built from TRBV18 and TRBJ1-1; 9 bases are shared with TRBD1. CDR1 and CDR2 from the germline V gene are KGHSH and LQKENI. This CDR3 is 16 amino acids long. V was pared by 4 bases and J by 3 bases, with 9 bases of the junction left unmatched. The CDR3 here is CASSQTGGGGDTEAFF. The CDR3, as DNA: TGTGCCAGCTCACAAACAGGGGGCGGTGGTGACACTGAAGCTTTCTTT.

The chain couples TRBV5-1 to TRBJ2-1; TRBD1 is a possible D gene (5 bases). The V gene's germline CDR1 is SGHRS and CDR2 YFSETQ. Trimming removed 4 bases from V and 0 bases from J, with 14 bases in between. The CDR3 spans 16 residues. CDR3 region: CASSTRQSISYNEQFF. The CDR3, as DNA: TGCGCCAGCAGCACGCGACAGTCGATCTCCTACAATGAGCAGTTCTTC.

The V call is TRBV30, the J call TRBJ1-1; 10 nucleotides match TRBD1. The CDR3 is 15 residues long. The germline gives CDR1 GTSNPN, CDR2 SVGIG (reference sequence). The J segment lost 4 bases and the V segment lost 1 base, leaving 6 bases of the junction unmatched. CDR3 protein: CAWSGQGASITEAFF. DNA for the CDR3: TGTGCCTGGAGTGGACAGGGGGCAAGTATCACTGAAGCTTTCTTT.

In this sample, this clone turned up once. V and J are TRBV14 and TRBJ1-2; D not resolved. V shed 1 base and J shed 7 bases, with 16 bases lying between them. This CDR3 has 15 residues. The germline V gene encodes CDR1 SGHDN and CDR2 FVKESK. The CDR3 nucleotides are TGTGCCAGCAGCCAAGTTCTTTTACCCCTCAGTGGCTACACCTTC. Protein product: CASSQVLLPLSGYTF.

This clone was detected once. The chain uses TRBV7-2 and TRBJ2-2, with 10 positions matching TRBD2. There are 17 residues in the CDR3. The V segment lost 5 bases and the J segment 6 bases; nucleotides outside the gene matches: 12. CDR1 SGHTA and CDR2 FQGNSA come from the germline V gene. The CDR3 bases are TGTGCCAGCAGCCCCCGGGGGTTAGCGGGGGGTGCCGGGGAGCTGTTTTTT. Protein: CASSPRGLAGGAGELFF.

In this sample, this clone turned up once. The CDR3 DNA is TGTGCCTGGAGTGGTAGGACTAGCGGATACAATGAGCAGTTCTTC. Its protein product is CAWSGRTSGYNEQFF. The V gene is TRBV30, the J gene TRBJ2-1; 10 positions match TRBD2. Germline V CDR1 and CDR2: GTSNPN, SVGIG (reference sequence). The CDR3 spans 15 residues. After removal of 1 base from V and 4 bases from J, the junction contained 4 bases not matched to a gene.

This chain joins TRBV28 and TRBJ2-6; D unclear. The germline gives CDR1 MDHEN, CDR2 SYDVKM. CDR3 length: 14 amino acids. The ends were cut back, 2 bases at V and 2 bases at J, with 4 bases in the middle. CDR3 nucleotide sequence: TGTGCCAGCAGTTTAGAGGCTGGGGCCAACGTCCTGACTTTC. Amino acid sequence: CASSLEAGANVLTF.

The genes are TRBV12-3 or TRBV12-4 and TRBJ1-1; D gene ambiguous. With 3 bases removed from V and 7 bases from J, the gap between germline ends came to 6 bases. This CDR3 is 11 amino acids long. The CDR3 here is CASSLVGEAFF. In DNA, the CDR3 is TGTGCCAGCAGTTTGGTCGGTGAAGCTTTCTTT.

This rearrangement joins TRBV15 to TRBJ2-1; D gene uncertain. The length of the CDR3 is 13 residues. CDR1 is LNHNV, CDR2 YYDKDF, per germline (reference sequence). The V and J ends lost 3 bases and 4 bases respectively, with 7 bases between them. The CDR3 here is CATSSGQYNEQFF. The CDR3 DNA reads as TGTGCCACCAGCAGCGGGCAATACAATGAGCAGTTCTTC.

This clone came up a few times. This sequence joins TRBV6-6 and TRBJ1-4, with D unresolved. Per the germline V gene, CDR1 is MNHNY and CDR2 is SVGAGI (reference sequence). The CDR3 spans 16 residues. The germline V and J ends were trimmed by 2 bases and 10 bases, with 20 bases remaining between them. CDR3 bases: TGTGCCAGCAGTTACCCAGTGACAAGCCAGGTCGGAAAACTGTTTTTT. It translates to CASSYPVTSQVGKLFF.

The chain couples TRBV5-1 to TRBJ1-1, with 7 bases matching TRBD1. CDR3 length equals 17 residues. Trimming removed 0 bases from V and 0 bases from J; junction bases left unmatched: 8. In germline, CDR1 is SGHRS, CDR2 YFSETQ. The CDR3 bases are TGCGCCAGCAGCTTGGCCGTGCAGGGGGGGATGAACACTGAAGCTTTCTTT. Protein product: CASSLAVQGGMNTEAFF.

The chain combines TRBV14 with TRBJ1-1; the D gene is possibly TRBD1 (6 bases). Deletions cut 0 bases from V and 3 bases from J, with 11 bases between. Germline V gene sequence: CDR1 SGHDN, CDR2 FVKESK. This CDR3 spans 15 amino acids. CDR3 sequence: CASSQDAGQYTEAFF. CDR3 bases: TGTGCCAGCAGCCAAGATGCAGGACAGTACACTGAAGCTTTCTTT.

The chain recombines TRBV18 with TRBJ2-1; 8 nucleotides line up with TRBD1. The V segment lost 5 bases and the J segment 3 bases; nucleotides outside the gene matches: 6. The length of the CDR3 is 15 residues. Looked up from germline, CDR1 is KGHSH and CDR2 is LQKENI. In DNA form, the CDR3 reads TGTGCCAGCTCATTCGGACAGGGACACTACAATGAGCAGTTCTTC. Protein product: CASSFGQGHYNEQFF.

V and J are TRBV7-2 and TRBJ1-6, with D unresolved. The V and J ends lost 11 bases and 9 bases respectively, with 20 bases between them. The CDR3 runs 14 residues. The germline V gene encodes CDR1 SGHTA and CDR2 FQGNSA. The CDR3 nucleotides are TGTGCCGCCCGAGCTGGGGAGGTCAGTTCACCCCTCCACTTT. Amino acids: CAARAGEVSSPLHF.

The rearrangement links TRBV7-8 to TRBJ1-2, with D perhaps matching TRBD1 (6 bases). Germline V gives CDR1 SGHVS, CDR2 FQNEAQ. Trimming took 5 bases from V and 7 from J, leaving 20 bases between them. The CDR3 has 15 residues. The CDR3 is CASSPRVRGYGGYTF. CDR3 coding DNA: TGTGCCAGCAGCCCCCGGGTCAGGGGATATGGTGGCTACACCTTC.

The chain uses TRBV29-1 and TRBJ2-7, with a possible D match to TRBD2 (6 bases). This CDR3 is built from 11 residues. Trimming removed 7 bases at V and 2 bases at J, with 9 bases between. CDR1 SQVTM and CDR2 ANQGSEA come from the germline V gene. DNA of the CDR3: TGCAGCGGCGGGGAAACCTACGAGCAGTACTTC. Translation gives CSGGETYEQYF.

The chain joins TRBV11-2 to TRBJ2-5, with 11 bases aligning to TRBD2. There are 16 residues in the CDR3. The V segment lost 3 bases and the J segment 1 base; nucleotides outside the gene matches: 4. CDR1 is SGHAT and CDR2 is FQNNGV in the germline V gene. The DNA of the CDR3 is TGTGCCAGCAGCTTGAGACTAGCGGGGACCCAAGAGACCCAGTACTTC. This sequence encodes CASSLRLAGTQETQYF.

The rearrangement joins TRBV6-5 to TRBJ1-2; D gene unclear. The CDR3 extends over 14 amino acids. The germline V and J ends were trimmed by 4 bases and 8 bases, with 17 bases remaining between them. Germline CDR1 and CDR2: MNHEY and SVGAGI. DNA of the CDR3: TGTGCCAGCAGTTGGCGAGGCCAGCCTGGGGGCTACACCTTC. As protein: CASSWRGQPGGYTF.

The chain employs TRBV12-5 and TRBJ1-5; D unclear. Germline V CDR1 and CDR2: LGHNT, FRNRAP. The CDR3 has 13 residues. V was shortened by 0 bases and J by 7 bases, with 7 bases between the two germline ends. In DNA, the CDR3 is TGTGCTAGTGGTTTGGTATCGGGACAGCCCCAGCATTTT. As protein: CASGLVSGQPQHF.

This clone has just a few counts. The chain links TRBV27 to TRBJ1-1; D might be TRBD1 (5 bases). CDR1 is MNHEY, CDR2 SMNVEV, per germline (reference sequence). The CDR3 is 14 residues long. Deletions cut 5 bases from V and 2 bases from J, with 12 bases between. The CDR3 DNA reads as TGTGCCAGCAGTCCGGGACTGGGCAACACTGAAGCTTTCTTT. This gives the protein CASSPGLGNTEAFF.

The chain couples TRBV5-4 to TRBJ1-6; 8 positions match TRBD1. The germline gives CDR1 SGHNT, CDR2 YYREEE (reference sequence). This CDR3 spans 15 amino acids. J lost 9 bases, V lost 0 bases, and 5 bases had no gene match. The CDR3, as DNA: TGTGCCAGCAGCTTGGTGACAGGGGAGGTTTCACCCCTCCACTTT. This encodes CASSLVTGEVSPLHF. The full variable domain, with the rest looked up from reference TRBV5-4 and TRBJ1-6, is ETGVTQSPTHLIKTRGQQVTLRCSSQSGHNTVSWYQQALGQGPQFIFQYYREEENGRGNFPPRFSGLQFPNYSSELNVNALELDDSALYLCASSLVTGEVSPLHFGNGTRLTVT.

The chain has TRBV7-2 and TRBJ2-1, with D possibly matching TRBD1 (5 bases). Trimming removed 1 base from V and 9 bases from J, with 10 bases in between. Germline V CDR1 and CDR2: SGHTA, FQGNSA. The CDR3 is made up of 13 amino acids. The CDR3 spells CASSLGLDSEQFF. DNA for the CDR3: TGTGCCAGCAGCTTAGGATTAGACAGTGAGCAGTTCTTC.

The chain combines TRBV30 with TRBJ1-5, with 10 bases fitting TRBD1. Losses at the gene ends were 1 base for V and 6 bases for J; bases not matched to a gene: 0. The CDR3 covers 13 residues. Germline V gene data show CDR1 as GTSNPN and CDR2 as SVGIG (reference sequence). The CDR3 loop reads CAWSGTGGQPQHF. The CDR3 DNA reads TGTGCCTGGAGTGGGACAGGGGGTCAGCCCCAGCATTTT.

The rearrangement uses TRBV15 and TRBJ2-7; no clear D gene. Per the germline V gene, CDR1 is LNHNV and CDR2 is YYDKDF (reference sequence). Trimming left V 1 base short and J 3 bases short, with 13 bases between. The CDR3 runs to 15 residues. CDR3 DNA sequence: TGTGCCACCAGCAGAGGGGCAGGCCTACTCTACGAGCAGTACTTC. Translating gives CATSRGAGLLYEQYF.